The 27 T cell receptor beta chains below were found in one sample sequenced in a study of T cells after yellow fever vaccination. TCRdb reprocessed the 5' RACE reads with MiXCR, giving one entry per CDR3 protein. The repertoire holds about 550,000 distinct CDR3 sequences, with around 21% as singletons. The input for sequencing was PBMCs, taken 15 days after the yellow fever booster vaccination. These receptor sequences come from a man aged 25 to 40 who received the YFV17D yellow fever vaccine.

CDR3 in amino acids: CAWAPDRGILGYEQYF. DNA of the CDR3: TGTGCCTGGGCCCCGGACAGGGGAATCTTGGGCTACGAGCAGTACTTC. The rearrangement links TRBV30 to TRBJ2-7; 9 bases align to TRBD1. This CDR3 is built from 16 residues. From germline, CDR1 is GTSNPN and CDR2 SVGIG (reference sequence). With V trimmed by 5 bases and J by 3 bases, 14 bases remained unmatched.

DNA of the CDR3: TGTGCCAGCAGCCAGACAGGGGGCGCAGAAGAGACCCAGTACTTC. This gives the protein CASSQTGGAEETQYF. The J gene is TRBJ2-5, the V gene TRBV5-4; 10 positions match TRBD1. With 4 bases clipped from V and 3 bases from J, the junction kept 6 bases outside the gene matches. Germline V lookup: CDR1 SGHNT, CDR2 YYREEE (reference sequence). The CDR3 extends over 15 amino acids.

The V call is TRBV28, the J call TRBJ2-1; D is unclear. The CDR3 length is 14 residues. Germline assignment: CDR1 MDHEN and CDR2 SYDVKM. V lost 6 bases and J lost 2, with 11 bases in between. For the CDR3, the DNA is TGTGCCAGCAGGCTGACCCCGACCTACAATGAGCAGTTCTTC. It specifies CASRLTPTYNEQFF.

The chain links TRBV12-3 or TRBV12-4 to TRBJ1-5; a weak D match, TRBD1 (6 bases). The CDR3 has 13 residues. V lost 3 bases to trimming and J lost 8 bases, with 11 bases between them. CDR3 nucleotides: TGTGCCAGCAGTTTTGCAGGGGTGGAGCCCCAGCATTTT. Translation gives CASSFAGVEPQHF.

This clonotype was observed a handful of times. V and J are TRBV12-3 or TRBV12-4 and TRBJ1-2; D possibly corresponds to TRBD1 (6 bases). The CDR3 runs to 12 residues. Between the trimmed V and J ends, which lost 5 bases and 6 bases, there was a span of 10 bases. The CDR3 DNA reads TGTGCCAGCAGTACTGCAGGGGATGGCTACACCTTC. Translated: CASSTAGDGYTF.

This chain uses TRBV2 with TRBJ1-5, with D unresolved. The CDR3 runs to 14 residues. V gave up 3 bases and J gave up 1 base, with 7 bases separating them. Germline CDR1 and CDR2: SNHLY and FYNNEI. CDR3 amino acids: CASSDGQSNQPQHF. CDR3 coding DNA: TGTGCCAGCAGTGATGGGCAGAGCAATCAGCCCCAGCATTTT.

This clonotype was observed a few times. This chain links TRBV7-2 with TRBJ2-3; 7 bases align to TRBD2. This CDR3 has 14 residues. Germline V gene lookup returns CDR1 SGHTA and CDR2 FQGNSA. The V segment lost 3 bases and the J segment 5 bases; nucleotides outside the gene matches: 5. This CDR3 reads CASSFGGSVDTQYF. CDR3 DNA sequence: TGTGCCAGCAGCTTCGGCGGGAGCGTAGATACGCAGTATTTT.

Only a few counts were recorded for this clonotype. V and J are TRBV14 and TRBJ1-1, with D tentatively TRBD1 (6 bases). V lost 4 bases to trimming and J lost 6 bases, with 12 bases between them. The CDR3 has 13 amino acids. CDR1 is SGHDN, CDR2 FVKESK, per germline. CDR3 coding DNA: TGTGCCAGCAGCCGGAACAGGGCGTCTGAAGCTTTCTTT. Translated: CASSRNRASEAFF.

This clonotype was observed a handful of times. The J gene is TRBJ1-2, the V gene TRBV20-1; tentative D call: TRBD1 (6 bases). With 6 bases removed from V and 3 bases from J, the gap between germline ends came to 23 bases. The germline V gene has CDR1 DFQATT and CDR2 SNEGSKA (reference sequence). This CDR3 has 16 residues. CDR3 bases: TGCAGTGCCATAGAGATGAGGGCAGGGGCCTACTATGGCTACACCTTC. Protein sequence: CSAIEMRAGAYYGYTF.

The rearrangement uses TRBV7-3 and TRBJ2-3, with TRBD2 matching over 8 bases. CDR1 is SGHTA and CDR2 is FQGTGA in the germline V gene. The J segment lost 5 bases and the V segment lost 1 base, leaving 8 bases of the junction unmatched. This CDR3 contains 16 residues. CDR3: CASSLNPSGGGDTQYF. The CDR3 DNA follows: TGTGCCAGCAGCTTAAACCCATCGGGAGGGGGAGATACGCAGTATTTT.

The V gene is TRBV12-5, the J gene TRBJ2-1, with D hard to call. The CDR3 totals 13 residues. Germline CDR1 LGHNT, CDR2 FRNRAP. V was cut by 3 bases and J by 3 bases, with 6 bases left in between. CDR3 residues: CASGLGYYNEQFF. CDR3 sequence (DNA): TGTGCTAGTGGTTTAGGCTACTACAATGAGCAGTTCTTC.

V is TRBV5-6 and J is TRBJ1-2; D perhaps matches TRBD1 (6 bases). The V gene's germline CDR1 is SGHDT and CDR2 YYEEEE. The germline V and J ends were trimmed by 4 bases and 4 bases, with 11 bases remaining between them. The CDR3 covers 13 residues. The DNA for the CDR3 is TGTGCCAGCAGCCCGTTGGACAGCTATGGCTACACCTTC. Residues: CASSPLDSYGYTF.

This clonotype turned up a few times. This chain uses TRBV5-1 with TRBJ2-3, with 14 bases identical to TRBD2. In germline, CDR1 is SGHRS, CDR2 YFSETQ. The CDR3 spans 18 residues. The trim removed 3 bases at V and 1 base at J, leaving 7 bases unmatched. CDR3 coding DNA: TGCGCCAGCAGCTCCTTAGGACTAGCGGGAGGTGGCACAGATACGCAGTATTTT. The encoded protein is CASSSLGLAGGGTDTQYF.

This chain uses TRBV28 with TRBJ2-7; the D is unclear. Trimming shortened V by 5 bases and J by 5 bases, and 13 bases separated the two germline ends. The CDR3 covers 13 residues. The germline V gene encodes CDR1 MDHEN and CDR2 SYDVKM. This CDR3 reads CASSPSRNHEQYF. CDR3 in DNA: TGTGCCAGCAGTCCCAGCAGGAACCACGAGCAGTACTTC.

This clonotype appeared a single time. The rearrangement links TRBV6-2 or TRBV6-3 to TRBJ2-1, with 16 bases matching TRBD2. The ends lost 7 bases at V and 8 bases at J; junction bases unmatched: 11. The CDR3 loop spans 17 amino acids. Germline CDR1 is MNHEY and CDR2 is SVGEGT. The DNA of the CDR3 is TGTGCCAGCACCGCCGGGACTAGCGGGAGGGCCCTCTATGAGCAGTTCTTC. This sequence encodes CASTAGTSGRALYEQFF.

This clonotype was seen more than once but under ten times. The chain combines TRBV24-1 with TRBJ2-5, with D hard to call. The CDR3 extends over 13 amino acids. In germline, CDR1 is KGHDR, CDR2 SFDVKD. The V and J ends lost 8 bases and 1 base respectively, with 10 bases between them. CDR3 sequence (DNA): TGTGCCACCATCAGTCTACTCCAAGAGACCCAGTACTTC. This sequence encodes CATISLLQETQYF.

Only a few counts were recorded for this clonotype. J is TRBJ2-2 and V is TRBV27; D might be TRBD2 (5 bases). The germline V and J ends were trimmed by 3 bases and 6 bases, with 14 bases remaining between them. The germline V gene encodes CDR1 MNHEY and CDR2 SMNVEV (reference sequence). The CDR3 totals 15 residues. The CDR3 DNA sequence: TGTGCCAGCAGTTTCGGAGCGGCTTCGTCCGGGGAGCTGTTTTTT. It encodes CASSFGAASSGELFF.

CDR3 protein: CSVVTGDEKLFF. The CDR3 coding sequence is TGCAGCGTTGTTACAGGGGATGAAAAACTGTTTTTT. This sequence joins TRBV29-1 and TRBJ1-4, with 7 nucleotides matching TRBD1. Germline values: CDR1 SQVTM, CDR2 ANQGSEA. The V segment lost 4 bases and the J segment 6 bases; nucleotides outside the gene matches: 2. There are 12 residues in the CDR3.

This sequence joins TRBV20-1 and TRBJ2-5; possible D gene TRBD2, 5 bases. The CDR3 has 13 amino acids. Trimming took 4 bases from V and 2 from J, leaving 11 bases between them. The germline gives CDR1 DFQATT, CDR2 SNEGSKA (reference sequence). Written as DNA, the CDR3 is TGCAGTGCTAACTCGGACTGGCAAGAGACCCAGTACTTC. Residues: CSANSDWQETQYF.

This clonotype showed up just a few times. The chain couples TRBV15 to TRBJ2-3; D might be TRBD2 (5 bases). Trimming stripped 5 bases from V and 6 bases from J, with 9 bases between. From germline, CDR1 is LNHNV and CDR2 YYDKDF (reference sequence). The CDR3 extends over 12 amino acids. CDR3 region: CATSPPGDTQYF. The CDR3 region has the DNA TGTGCCACCAGCCCCCCGGGGGATACGCAGTATTTT.

This chain links TRBV28 with TRBJ2-7, with 7 positions matching TRBD1. J gave up 3 bases and V 4 bases, and 9 bases lay outside the gene matches. Germline V gene sequence: CDR1 MDHEN, CDR2 SYDVKM. The CDR3 has 15 amino acids. CDR3 in amino acids: CASSSTGVGFYEQYF. CDR3 coding DNA: TGTGCCAGCAGTTCTACAGGGGTGGGGTTCTACGAGCAGTACTTC.

V is TRBV28 and J is TRBJ2-7; tentative D call: TRBD2 (6 bases). Trimming removed 6 bases from V and 7 bases from J, with 19 bases in between. CDR1 MDHEN and CDR2 SYDVKM come from the germline V gene. The CDR3 sequence is 14 residues long. The CDR3 loop is CASRLQRLGGEQYF. The CDR3, as DNA: TGTGCCAGCAGGCTACAGCGCCTCGGAGGGGAGCAGTACTTC.

This sequence joins TRBV6-2 or TRBV6-3 and TRBJ2-6, with D possibly TRBD1 on 6 matching bases. V was cut by 6 bases and J by 0 bases, with 18 bases left in between. The V gene's germline CDR1 is MNHEY and CDR2 SVGEGT. The length of the CDR3 is 18 residues. CDR3 region: CASSPGAGESSGANVLTF. In DNA, the CDR3 is TGTGCCAGCAGCCCAGGGGCAGGGGAGAGCTCTGGGGCCAACGTCCTGACTTTC.

CDR3 DNA sequence: TGCGCCAGCAGCGCTCAGGGGGCTTACAATGAGCAGTTCTTC. Residues: CASSAQGAYNEQFF. The V call is TRBV5-1, the J call TRBJ2-1; TRBD1 matches 8 bases. The CDR3 consists of 14 residues. The germline V gene has CDR1 SGHRS and CDR2 YFSETQ. The V gene end was trimmed by 4 bases and the J gene end by 4 bases; junction bases not matched to a gene: 4.

The J gene is TRBJ2-3, the V gene TRBV3-1; 8 bases line up with TRBD2. V dropped 3 bases and J dropped 5; count of bases not matched to a gene: 13. The CDR3 is made up of 17 amino acids. Germline loops: CDR1 LGHDT, CDR2 YNNKEL (reference sequence). Here the CDR3 reads CASSHRGLAGVEDTQYF. The DNA of the CDR3 is TGTGCCAGCAGCCATCGGGGGCTAGCGGGCGTCGAAGATACGCAGTATTTT.

This clonotype was found a few times. This chain links TRBV6-6 with TRBJ1-5; unclear D gene. Trimming removed 9 bases from V and 5 bases from J, with 11 bases in between. Germline-derived CDR1 and CDR2 are MNHNY and SVGAGI (reference sequence). The CDR3 runs 12 residues. CDR3 residues: CASSTPDQPQHF. CDR3 coding DNA: TGTGCCAGTTCGACCCCAGATCAGCCCCAGCATTTT.

This chain joins TRBV5-1 and TRBJ2-7, with D hard to call. This CDR3 has 15 amino acids. The germline gives CDR1 SGHRS, CDR2 YFSETQ. Trimming took 0 bases from V and 2 from J, leaving 12 bases between them. This CDR3 is CASSLAPQAPYEQYF. The CDR3 DNA follows: TGCGCCAGCAGCTTGGCCCCGCAGGCCCCCTACGAGCAGTACTTC. Looking up the rest from reference TRBV5-1 and TRBJ2-7 gives the full variable domain: KAGVTQTPRYLIKTRGQQVTLSCSPISGHRSVSWYQQTPGQGLQFLFEYFSETQRNKGNFPGRFSGRQFSNSRSEMNVSTLELGDSALYLCASSLAPQAPYEQYFGPGTRLTVT.